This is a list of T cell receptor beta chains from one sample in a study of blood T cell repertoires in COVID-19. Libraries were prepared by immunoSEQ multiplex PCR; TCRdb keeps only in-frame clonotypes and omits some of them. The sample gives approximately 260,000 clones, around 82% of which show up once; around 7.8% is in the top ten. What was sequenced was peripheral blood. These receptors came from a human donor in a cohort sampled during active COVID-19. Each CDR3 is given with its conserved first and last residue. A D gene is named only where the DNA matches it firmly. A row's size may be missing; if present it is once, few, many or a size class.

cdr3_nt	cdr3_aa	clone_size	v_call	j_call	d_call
TGTGCCAGCAGTCGCAGGGGTGGGGGCACTGAAGCTTTCTTT	CASSRRGGGTEAFF	-	TRBV6-5	TRBJ1-1	-
TGTGCCAGCAGTTACTCCACAGTAGGAATCCAGTACTTC	CASSYSTVGIQYF	-	TRBV6-2/TRBV6-3	TRBJ2-5	-
TGTGCCAGCAGCTTAGTACAGCATTACGAGCAGTACTTC	CASSLVQHYEQYF	-	TRBV11-1	TRBJ2-7	-
TGTGCCAGCAGCTTAGATGGGGCCCCCCGTGAGCAGTTCTTC	CASSLDGAPREQFF	-	TRBV11-2	TRBJ2-1	-
TGTGCCAGCAGCCGCTCGGGGAACACTGAAGCTTTCTTT	CASSRSGNTEAFF	-	TRBV5-6	TRBJ1-1	-
TGTGCCAGCAGCCGGACTAGCGGGGTCTCGGGGCAGTACTTC	CASSRTSGVSGQYF	-	TRBV7-9	TRBJ2-7	TRBD2
TGTGCCAGCAGTTTATCGGGGGTAAAATCCGGGGAGCTGTTTTTT	CASSLSGVKSGELFF	-	TRBV28	TRBJ2-2	-
TGTGCCAGTAGTACCGGGACAGGGGTGACAGATACGCAGTATTTT	CASSTGTGVTDTQYF	-	TRBV19	TRBJ2-3	TRBD1
TGCGCCAGCAGCTTTAGGACGGGACTAGCGGGGGATACGCAGTATTTT	CASSFRTGLAGDTQYF	-	TRBV5-1	TRBJ2-3	TRBD2
TGTGCCAGCAGCTATGGAGCGGACCACCAAGAGACCCAGTACTTC	CASSYGADHQETQYF	-	TRBV5-6	TRBJ2-5	-
TGTGCCAGCAGTCTCCTACCCCGGGGACTAGCGGTGGGGGAGACCCAGTACTTC	CASSLLPRGLAVGETQYF	-	TRBV27	TRBJ2-5	TRBD2
TGTGCCAGCAACCTAGCGGGGGTAACCTACGAGCAGTACTTC	CASNLAGVTYEQYF	few	TRBV5-5	TRBJ2-7	TRBD2
TGTGCCAGCAGCCAAGCGAGGACTTCGAACACTGAAGCTTTCTTT	CASSQARTSNTEAFF	-	TRBV3-1/TRBV3-2	TRBJ1-1	-
TGTGCCAGCAGCTCAGGTTACAGGGCGCGGAATTCACCCCTCCACTTT	CASSSGYRARNSPLHF	-	TRBV7-9	TRBJ1-6	-
TGTGCCAGCAGCTTATCAGGGGCCAATTCACCCCTCCACTTT	CASSLSGANSPLHF	-	TRBV7-3	TRBJ1-6	-
TGCGCCAGCAGCCAAGGTGTAGCGGGAGGTTACGAGCAGTACTTC	CASSQGVAGGYEQYF	-	TRBV4-1	TRBJ2-7	TRBD2
TGTGCCAGCAGCTTAGAACGAGCCGCGGATACGCAGTATTTT	CASSLERAADTQYF	-	TRBV7-2	TRBJ2-3	-
TGTGCCAGTAGGGGGGGACTTTCTAGCACAGATACGCAGTATTTT	CASRGGLSSTDTQYF	-	TRBV19	TRBJ2-3	-
TGTGCTAGCAGCTTAGGGGGGGGACCCGCGTCCAATGAGCAGTTCTTC	CASSLGGGPASNEQFF	-	TRBV7-7	TRBJ2-1	-
TGTGCCAGCAACGAGCCAGGGACTAGCGCCAATGAGCAGTTCTTC	CASNEPGTSANEQFF	-	TRBV7-9	TRBJ2-1	TRBD2
TGTGCCAGCAGTTTATACATAACAGGGTCCTACGAGCAGTACTTC	CASSLYITGSYEQYF	-	TRBV7-6	TRBJ2-7	-
TGTGCCAGCAGTGAACGAGTCCCCTACGAGCAGTACTTC	CASSERVPYEQYF	-	TRBV25-1	TRBJ2-7	-
TGTGCCAGCAGTGATCCTATCCGGACAGCTACCTACGAGCAGTACTTC	CASSDPIRTATYEQYF	-	TRBV6-1	TRBJ2-7	-
TGTGCCAGCAGCTTCGGCAGGGTTAGTACTGAAGCTTTCTTT	CASSFGRVSTEAFF	once	TRBV11-2	TRBJ1-1	-
TGTGCCAGCAGTATATCGCACAGTCCGAACACTGAAGCTTTCTTT	CASSISHSPNTEAFF	once	TRBV6-5	TRBJ1-1	-
TGCGCCAGCAGCTTGGTGGGACAGCGCACAGATACGCAGTATTTT	CASSLVGQRTDTQYF	-	TRBV5-1	TRBJ2-3	TRBD1
TGCAGCGAAACCCTAGCGGGAGTGGGAGAGACCCAGTACTTC	CSETLAGVGETQYF	once	TRBV29-1	TRBJ2-5	TRBD2
TGTGCCAGCAGTTACTCGATCGTCGGTCTGGAAGAGACCCAGTACTTC	CASSYSIVGLEETQYF	-	TRBV6-2/TRBV6-3	TRBJ2-5	-
TGTGCCAGCAGTGGGGGACAGTTTCCCCTAACCGGGACTCCCTACGAGCAGTACTTC	CASSGGQFPLTGTPYEQYF	-	TRBV6-1	TRBJ2-7	-
TGTGCCACCAGCAGGAGCACGGGGGGCGGCTACTACAATGAGCAGTTCTTC	CATSRSTGGGYYNEQFF	-	TRBV15	TRBJ2-1	-
TGTGCCAGCAGCCTCTCCTGGGGCAGCAATCAGCCCCAGCATTTT	CASSLSWGSNQPQHF	few	TRBV3-1/TRBV3-2	TRBJ1-5	-
TGTGCCAGCAGCTTGGGACAGGCGGGAGGGCCCCAGCATTTT	CASSLGQAGGPQHF	-	TRBV5-4	TRBJ1-5	-
TGTGCCAGCAGGGAGGGGAATTCACCCCTCCACTTT	CASREGNSPLHF	many	TRBV7-9	TRBJ1-6	-
TGTGCCAGCAGCCCGGTTTTCGGGGGGGGAAAGATTGAGCAGTTCTTC	CASSPVFGGGKIEQFF	once	TRBV5-6	TRBJ2-1	TRBD2
TGTGCCAGCATAAGGGGAGGGGGGGCAGTCACGCAGTATTTT	CASIRGGGAVTQYF	once	TRBV6-5	TRBJ2-3	-
TGTGCCAGTCGGGACAGCAGTCATGAAAAACTGTTTTTT	CASRDSSHEKLFF	once	TRBV19	TRBJ1-4	TRBD1
TGCGCCAGCAGCCAAGATTATCGCGGCCCGGGAACCATGGAGACCCAGTACTTC	CASSQDYRGPGTMETQYF	-	TRBV4-3	TRBJ2-5	-
TGTGCCAGCTCACCAGTTAAAATACCGGGGAGCCAGTACTTC	CASSPVKIPGSQYF	once	TRBV18	TRBJ2-5	-
TGTGCCAGCAGTTACACGACAGGGGGCAGTGGCTACACCTTC	CASSYTTGGSGYTF	-	TRBV6-5	TRBJ1-2	TRBD1
TGTGCCAGCAGCTTAAGTCCAGTCAGATTATATAATTCACCCCTCCACTTT	CASSLSPVRLYNSPLHF	-	TRBV13	TRBJ1-6	-
TGTGCCAGCATCTTGAGGTGGGGACAGAGAGACAATGAGCAGTTCTTC	CASILRWGQRDNEQFF	few	TRBV5-5	TRBJ2-1	TRBD1
TGCGCCAGCAGCCAAGCCCACGGGGACTCCTACAATGAGCAGTTCTTC	CASSQAHGDSYNEQFF	-	TRBV4-3	TRBJ2-1	-
TGTGCCAGCAGCTTAGTGATGGCTTACGAGCAGTACTTC	CASSLVMAYEQYF	-	TRBV11-2	TRBJ2-7	-
TGTGCCACCAGCAGGCCGGGACTAGAGACCGGGGAGCTGTTTTTT	CATSRPGLETGELFF	-	TRBV15	TRBJ2-2	TRBD2
TGTGCCAGCAGTCCCCAGCGGTTCGATACGCAGTATTTT	CASSPQRFDTQYF	many	TRBV6-2/TRBV6-3	TRBJ2-3	-
TGCAGCGTTGGGGGCGGTGAAGCTTTCTTT	CSVGGGEAFF	-	TRBV29-1	TRBJ1-1	-
TGTGCCAGCAGCTCCAGCCTATACTACTCCTACAATGAGCAGTTCTTC	CASSSSLYYSYNEQFF	many	TRBV11-2	TRBJ2-1	-
TGTGCCAGCAGCCGTACCTCGACTTCGGCCTACAATGAGCAGTTCTTC	CASSRTSTSAYNEQFF	few	TRBV14	TRBJ2-1	-